Following are 27 T cell receptor beta chains from one sample sequenced in a study of a mutant IDH1 vaccine in newly diagnosed glioma. The repertoire was sequenced with immunoSEQ multiplex PCR; TCRdb's copy has only in-frame clones and lacks some. The sample lists around 53,000 clones, around 84% occurring once. The time point is: week 47, end of study. One vaccine dose held 300 ug of mutant IDH1 20-mer peptide and came with topical imiquimod. Their cognate antigens are unknown. Source: PBMCs, taken from a glioma patient whose treatment included an IDH1 peptide vaccine. The source is a woman younger than 45 with glioma. Some clones in this sample may be carry-over from other donors' samples.

V usage is TRBV6-1 and J usage is TRBJ1-5; D is unclear. The CDR3 has 14 amino acids. The germline CDR1 and CDR2 sequences are MNHNS and SASEGT. The V gene lost 2 bases and the J gene lost 5 bases, with 10 bases spanning the gap. For the CDR3, the DNA is TGTGCCAGCAGTGAACTGGGCGGTTATCAGCCCCAGCATTTT. Encoded protein: CASSELGGYQPQHF.

The rearrangement uses TRBV18 and TRBJ1-5; D not certain. Trimming pared 2 bases from V and 4 bases from J, leaving 12 bases between. CDR1 and CDR2 from the germline V gene are KGHSH and LQKENI. CDR3 length: 15 residues. The chain's CDR3 is CASSPVGQVNQPQHF. The DNA for the CDR3 is TGTGCCAGCTCACCAGTAGGGCAGGTGAATCAGCCCCAGCATTTT.

V usage is TRBV7-3 and J usage is TRBJ2-2, with TRBD2 as a possible D gene (6 bases). CDR3 length: 16 amino acids. CDR1 and CDR2 (germline): SGHTA, FQGTGA. V lost 2 bases and J 5 bases, leaving 15 bases between the germline ends. The CDR3: CASSLASGEGTGELFF. The DNA of the CDR3 is TGTGCCAGCAGCTTAGCTTCGGGAGAGGGGACCGGGGAGCTGTTTTTT.

This chain uses TRBV5-1 with TRBJ2-7, with D possibly TRBD1 on 6 matching bases. CDR3 length: 16 residues. Trimming shortened V by 3 bases and J by 3 bases, and 19 bases separated the two germline ends. Germline V CDR1 and CDR2: SGHRS, YFSETQ. The CDR3 region is CASSWADGDTHYEQYF. The CDR3 DNA reads as TGCGCCAGCAGCTGGGCCGACGGGGACACCCACTACGAGCAGTACTTC.

The table lists this clone with a few counts. The chain recombines TRBV7-6 with TRBJ2-2; 10 positions match TRBD1. Losses at the gene ends were 5 bases for V and 7 bases for J; bases not matched to a gene: 4. The CDR3 runs to 14 residues. CDR1 and CDR2 (germline): SGHVS, FNYEAQ. DNA for the CDR3: TGTGCCAGCAGCCCGGGGACAGGGGTCGGGGAGCTGTTTTTT. Translated, it gives CASSPGTGVGELFF.

The genes are TRBV6-1 and TRBJ1-3; TRBD1 agrees at 7 bases. CDR1 and CDR2 (germline): MNHNS, SASEGT. The ends lost 7 bases at V and 4 bases at J; junction bases unmatched: 7. This CDR3 has 14 amino acids. DNA for the CDR3: TGTGCCAGCATCGACAGGGCCGTCGGAAACACCATATATTTT. Its translation: CASIDRAVGNTIYF.

Only one count was recorded for this clone. The chain links TRBV2 to TRBJ2-7; no clear D. Per the germline V gene, CDR1 is SNHLY and CDR2 is FYNNEI. The CDR3 is 14 residues long. Trimming removed 6 bases at V and 0 bases at J, with 12 bases between. CDR3 coding DNA: TGTGCCAGCAGCGTAGCCTCACCCTCCTACGAGCAGTACTTC. Translation: CASSVASPSYEQYF.

This clone was picked up a small number of times. V and J are TRBV27 and TRBJ1-1, with D perhaps TRBD1 (6 bases). The CDR3 spans 16 residues. V was cut by 0 bases and J by 1 base, with 12 bases left in between. CDR1 is MNHEY, CDR2 SMNVEV, per germline (reference sequence). The chain's CDR3 is CASSLSGGRGNTEAFF. In nucleotides, the CDR3 is TGTGCCAGCAGTTTATCGGGGGGCCGGGGGAACACTGAAGCTTTCTTT.

The chain joins TRBV5-5 to TRBJ1-5, with TRBD1 matching over 7 bases. The CDR3 sequence is 14 residues long. CDR1 and CDR2 (germline): SGHKS, YYEKEE (reference sequence). The ends lost 3 bases at V and 7 bases at J; junction bases unmatched: 7. In nucleotides, the CDR3 is TGTGCCAGCAGCTCAGGGGGAGGAGGGCAGCCCCAGCATTTT. Translating gives CASSSGGGGQPQHF.

The chain uses TRBV19 and TRBJ1-4; D is unresolved. Germline CDR1 and CDR2: LNHDA and SQIVND (reference sequence). Trimming stripped 3 bases from V and 4 bases from J, with 9 bases between. The CDR3 extends over 14 amino acids. The CDR3 reads CASSITGDNEKLFF. CDR3 coding DNA: TGTGCCAGTAGTATCACGGGTGATAATGAAAAACTGTTTTTT. The full variable domain, completed using reference TRBV19 and TRBJ1-4, is DGGITQSPKYLFRKEGQNVTLSCEQNLNHDAMYWYRQDPGQGLRLIYYSQIVNDFQKGDIAEGYSVSREKKESFPLTVTSAQKNPTAFYLCASSITGDNEKLFFGSGTQLSVL.

The rearrangement joins TRBV29-1 to TRBJ2-6; D is perhaps TRBD1 (5 bases). Germline V gene sequence: CDR1 SQVTM, CDR2 ANQGSEA. This CDR3 has 15 residues. V lost 5 bases and J 0 bases, leaving 11 bases between the germline ends. The CDR3, as DNA: TGCAGCGTTTCCCAGGGTTCCTCTGGGGCCAACGTCCTGACTTTC. It specifies CSVSQGSSGANVLTF.

This chain uses TRBV28 with TRBJ2-7, with D possibly being TRBD1 (7 bases). The CDR3 runs to 17 residues. V was trimmed by 3 bases and J by 7 bases, leaving 25 bases between them. CDR1 and CDR2 (germline): MDHEN, SYDVKM. CDR3 sequence reads: CASSLGGHRGLAQEQYF. In nucleotides, the CDR3 is TGTGCCAGCAGTTTGGGGGGCCACAGGGGCCTGGCTCAAGAGCAGTACTTC.

The chain links TRBV4-1 to TRBJ2-2; TRBD2 might be the D (5 bases). V lost 0 bases and J lost 6, with 11 bases in between. Germline values: CDR1 MGHRA, CDR2 YSYEKL. The CDR3 has 15 residues. CDR3 sequence: CASSQESVRAGELFF. CDR3 DNA: TGCGCCAGCAGCCAAGAGTCCGTGAGGGCCGGGGAGCTGTTTTTT.

V gene TRBV5-6 combines with J gene TRBJ2-5; maybe TRBD1 (6 bases). Deletions cut 4 bases from V and 0 bases from J, with 16 bases between. Germline values: CDR1 SGHDT, CDR2 YYEEEE. The CDR3 runs 16 residues. The CDR3 is CASSQGWTVYQETQYF. For the CDR3, the DNA is TGTGCCAGCAGCCAGGGGTGGACAGTGTACCAAGAGACCCAGTACTTC.

This rearrangement joins TRBV10-1 to TRBJ1-1; TRBD1 aligns across 11 bases. Germline trimming cut 7 bases from V and 6 bases from J; bases unmatched to any gene: 10. This CDR3 has 15 amino acids. The germline V gene encodes CDR1 WNHNN and CDR2 SYGVQD (reference sequence). CDR3 sequence: CASTAGTGGHAEAFF. In DNA form, the CDR3 reads TGCGCCAGCACCGCCGGGACAGGGGGTCATGCTGAAGCTTTCTTT.

The rearrangement joins TRBV27 to TRBJ2-6; D tentatively reads TRBD1 or TRBD2 (5 bases each). The V end was cut by 1 base, the J end by 0 bases, with 7 bases between. The CDR3 covers 16 residues. Germline V gene sequence: CDR1 MNHEY, CDR2 SMNVEV (reference sequence). The CDR3 protein is CASSLLGRSGANVLTF. DNA of the CDR3: TGTGCCAGCAGTTTATTGGGACGCTCTGGGGCCAACGTCCTGACTTTC.

V is TRBV9 and J is TRBJ1-2, with no clear D. CDR1 and CDR2 from the germline V gene are SGDLS and YYNGEE. V was pared by 3 bases and J by 7 bases, with 7 bases between. This CDR3 region has 11 residues. The CDR3 nucleotides read TGTGCCAGCAGCGGGGCGGGTGGCTACACCTTC. This encodes CASSGAGGYTF.

The chain combines TRBV9 with TRBJ2-7; 11 bases agree with TRBD2. CDR1 is SGDLS, CDR2 YYNGEE, per germline. The CDR3 totals 14 residues. V lost 5 bases and J lost 6; bases outside the gene matches: 7. The CDR3 loop is CASSDSGRASEQYF. The CDR3 region has the DNA TGTGCCAGCAGTGATAGCGGGAGGGCCTCCGAGCAGTACTTC.

V usage is TRBV27 and J usage is TRBJ2-7, with a tentative D call TRBD2 (6 bases). Per the germline V gene, CDR1 is MNHEY and CDR2 is SMNVEV (reference sequence). Trimming left V 10 bases short and J 2 bases short, with 24 bases between. The CDR3 runs 16 residues. CDR3 sequence reads: CATENYVSGGTYEQYF. The CDR3 region has the DNA TGTGCCACCGAGAATTACGTTAGCGGAGGGACCTACGAGCAGTACTTC.

This clone was seen only once. The genes are TRBV20-1 and TRBJ2-2; D unresolved. V was pared by 5 bases and J by 8 bases, with 9 bases between. The length of the CDR3 is 11 residues. Germline loops: CDR1 DFQATT, CDR2 SNEGSKA (reference sequence). CDR3 region: CSASPRGELFF. The CDR3 DNA reads TGCAGTGCTTCCCCCAGGGGGGAGCTGTTTTTT.

The V gene is TRBV2, the J gene TRBJ2-2; the D gene is possibly TRBD1 (6 bases). The V end was cut by 1 base, the J end by 4 bases, with 13 bases between. The CDR3 is made up of 16 amino acids. Germline V CDR1 and CDR2: SNHLY, FYNNEI. The CDR3 reads CASSEVGAGVTGELFF. The CDR3 DNA sequence: TGTGCCAGCAGTGAAGTAGGGGCAGGGGTCACCGGGGAGCTGTTTTTT.

As regards this clone: At the DNA level, this CDR3 is encoded by other sequences in the same sample as well. V and J are TRBV30 and TRBJ2-7; 7 bases are a match to TRBD1. This CDR3 is 11 amino acids long. Trimming at V came to 3 bases and at J to 7 bases, leaving 3 bases not matched to a gene. Germline lookup yields CDR1 GTSNPN and CDR2 SVGIG (reference sequence). The CDR3 region is CAWRLGQEQYF. As DNA, the CDR3 is TGTGCCTGGAGATTGGGACAGGAGCAGTACTTC.

This clone was recorded once. This chain connects TRBV6-1 to TRBJ1-2; D might be TRBD1 (6 bases). The germline V and J ends were trimmed by 7 bases and 13 bases, with 22 bases remaining between them. CDR1 is MNHNS and CDR2 is SASEGT in the germline V gene. This CDR3 contains 13 residues. Here the CDR3 DNA reads TGTGCCAGCAAGAGACAGGCCTCGTCCTACCCCACCTTC. Protein product: CASKRQASSYPTF.

This rearrangement joins TRBV19 to TRBJ1-4; D gene unclear. V was trimmed by 6 bases and J by 7 bases, leaving 12 bases between them. CDR1 LNHDA and CDR2 SQIVND come from the germline V gene (reference sequence). This CDR3 has 13 amino acids. The CDR3 DNA sequence: TGTGCCAGTAGCGCACCCGCCGGTGAAAAACTGTTTTTT. Translated: CASSAPAGEKLFF.

The chain has TRBV29-1 and TRBJ2-3; 11 bases line up with TRBD2. Trimming at V came to 5 bases and at J to 5 bases, leaving 12 bases not matched to a gene. Germline values: CDR1 SQVTM, CDR2 ANQGSEA. This CDR3 is 16 amino acids long. CDR3 loop: CSVSPLLAGAGDTQYF. CDR3 in DNA: TGCAGCGTTTCCCCCTTACTAGCGGGAGCTGGAGATACGCAGTATTTT.

The chain recombines TRBV9 with TRBJ2-1; no reliable D call. The V gene lost 2 bases and the J gene lost 0 bases, with 12 bases spanning the gap. In germline, CDR1 is SGDLS, CDR2 YYNGEE. This CDR3 is built from 16 residues. The CDR3 spells CASSVGFQSSYNEQFF. CDR3 sequence (DNA): TGTGCCAGCAGCGTCGGTTTCCAGAGCTCCTACAATGAGCAGTTCTTC.

The V gene is TRBV9, the J gene TRBJ2-7; 15 nucleotides align to TRBD2. The CDR3 extends over 18 amino acids. V shed 10 bases, J shed 3 bases, and the junction held 17 bases outside the gene matches. CDR1 SGDLS and CDR2 YYNGEE come from the germline V gene. The CDR3 nucleotides are TGTGCCGGAGCACCGGGACTAGCGGGAGGTGGTTGGGTCTACGAGCAGTACTTC. This encodes CAGAPGLAGGGWVYEQYF.